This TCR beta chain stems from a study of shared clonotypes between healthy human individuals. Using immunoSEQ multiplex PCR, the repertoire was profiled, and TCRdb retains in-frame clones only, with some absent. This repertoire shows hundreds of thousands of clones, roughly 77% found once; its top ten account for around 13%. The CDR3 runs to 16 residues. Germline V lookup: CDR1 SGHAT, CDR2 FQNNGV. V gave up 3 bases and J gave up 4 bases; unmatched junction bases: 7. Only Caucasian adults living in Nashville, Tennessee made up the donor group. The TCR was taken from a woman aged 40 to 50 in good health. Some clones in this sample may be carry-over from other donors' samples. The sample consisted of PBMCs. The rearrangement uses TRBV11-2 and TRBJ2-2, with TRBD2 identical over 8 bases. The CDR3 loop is CASSFGGDIGTGELFF. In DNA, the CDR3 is TGTGCCAGCAGCTTCGGGGGGGATATCGGCACCGGGGAGCTGTTTTTT.